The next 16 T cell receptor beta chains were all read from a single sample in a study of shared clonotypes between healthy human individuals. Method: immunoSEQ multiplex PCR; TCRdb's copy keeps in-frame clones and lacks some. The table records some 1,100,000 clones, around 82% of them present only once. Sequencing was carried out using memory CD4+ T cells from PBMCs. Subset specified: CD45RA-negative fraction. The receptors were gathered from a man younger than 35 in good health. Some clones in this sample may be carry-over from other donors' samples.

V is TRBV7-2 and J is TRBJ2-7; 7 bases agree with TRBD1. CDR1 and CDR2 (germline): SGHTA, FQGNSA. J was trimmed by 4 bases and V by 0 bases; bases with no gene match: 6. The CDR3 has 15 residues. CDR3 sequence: CASSLAGGARYEQYF. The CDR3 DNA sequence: TGTGCCAGCAGCTTAGCAGGGGGCGCGAGATACGAGCAGTACTTC.

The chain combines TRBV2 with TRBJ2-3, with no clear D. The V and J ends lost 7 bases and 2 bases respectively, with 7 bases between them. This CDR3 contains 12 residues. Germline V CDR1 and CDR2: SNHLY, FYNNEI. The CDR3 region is CASTRSTDTQYF. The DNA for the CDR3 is TGTGCCAGCACTCGGTCCACAGATACGCAGTATTTT.

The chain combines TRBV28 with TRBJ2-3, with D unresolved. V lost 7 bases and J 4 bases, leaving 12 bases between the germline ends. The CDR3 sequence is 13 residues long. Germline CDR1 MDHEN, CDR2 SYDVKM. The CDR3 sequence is CASTPGTADTQYF. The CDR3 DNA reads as TGTGCCAGCACCCCCGGAACGGCAGATACGCAGTATTTT.

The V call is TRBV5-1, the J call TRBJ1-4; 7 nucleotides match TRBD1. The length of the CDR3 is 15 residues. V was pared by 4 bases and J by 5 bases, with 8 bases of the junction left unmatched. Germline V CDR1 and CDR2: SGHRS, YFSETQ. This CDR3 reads CASSLGTERNEKLFF. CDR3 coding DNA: TGCGCCAGCAGCCTGGGGACAGAACGGAATGAAAAACTGTTTTTT.

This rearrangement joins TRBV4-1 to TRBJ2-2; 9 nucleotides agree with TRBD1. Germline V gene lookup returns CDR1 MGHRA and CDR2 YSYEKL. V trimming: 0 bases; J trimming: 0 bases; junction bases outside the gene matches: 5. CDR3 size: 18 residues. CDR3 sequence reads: CASSQEAQGATNTGELFF. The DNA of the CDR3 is TGCGCCAGCAGCCAAGAGGCACAGGGGGCGACGAACACCGGGGAGCTGTTTTTT.

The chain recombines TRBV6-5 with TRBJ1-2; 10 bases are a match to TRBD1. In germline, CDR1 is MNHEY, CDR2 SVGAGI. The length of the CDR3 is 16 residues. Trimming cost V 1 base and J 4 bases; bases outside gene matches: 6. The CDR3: CASSYLPGQGPYGYTF. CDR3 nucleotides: TGTGCCAGCAGTTACTTACCGGGACAGGGGCCCTATGGCTACACCTTC.

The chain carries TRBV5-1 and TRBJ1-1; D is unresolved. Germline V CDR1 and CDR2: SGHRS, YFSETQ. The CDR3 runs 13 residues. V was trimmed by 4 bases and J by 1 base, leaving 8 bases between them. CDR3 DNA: TGCGCCAGCAGCGACACGGCGAACACTGAAGCTTTCTTT. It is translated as CASSDTANTEAFF.

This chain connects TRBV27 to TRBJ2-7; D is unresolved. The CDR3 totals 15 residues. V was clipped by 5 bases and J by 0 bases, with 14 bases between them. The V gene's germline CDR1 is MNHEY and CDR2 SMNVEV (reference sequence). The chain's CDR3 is CASSPRWAFSYEQYF. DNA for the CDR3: TGTGCCAGCAGTCCCCGTTGGGCCTTCTCCTACGAGCAGTACTTC.

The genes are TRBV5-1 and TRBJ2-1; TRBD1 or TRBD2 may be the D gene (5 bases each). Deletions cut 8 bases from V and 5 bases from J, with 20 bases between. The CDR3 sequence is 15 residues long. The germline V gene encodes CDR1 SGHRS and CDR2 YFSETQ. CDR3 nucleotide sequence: TGCGCCAGTCAGACGGGACCCCCCTCTAACAATGAGCAGTTCTTC. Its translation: CASQTGPPSNNEQFF.

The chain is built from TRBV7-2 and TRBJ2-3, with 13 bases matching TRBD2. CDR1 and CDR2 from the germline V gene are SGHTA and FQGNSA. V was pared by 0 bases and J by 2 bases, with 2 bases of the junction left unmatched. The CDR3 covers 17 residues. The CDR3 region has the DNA TGTGCCAGCAGCTTAGCGGGACTAGCGGGGTTCACAGATACGCAGTATTTT. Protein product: CASSLAGLAGFTDTQYF.

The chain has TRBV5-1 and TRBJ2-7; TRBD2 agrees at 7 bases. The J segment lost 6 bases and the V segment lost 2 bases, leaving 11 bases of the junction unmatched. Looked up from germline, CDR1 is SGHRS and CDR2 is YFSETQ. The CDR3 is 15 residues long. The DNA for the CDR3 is TGCGCCAGCAGCTTAACCAATGGGAGGGCCGGCGAGCAGTACTTC. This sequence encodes CASSLTNGRAGEQYF.

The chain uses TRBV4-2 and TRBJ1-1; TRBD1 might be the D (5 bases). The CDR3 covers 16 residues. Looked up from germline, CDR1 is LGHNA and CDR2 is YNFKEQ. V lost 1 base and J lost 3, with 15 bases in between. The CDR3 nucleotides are TGTGCCAGCAGCCAAGGGCAGGGTGTGCGAGACACTGAAGCTTTCTTT. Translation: CASSQGQGVRDTEAFF.

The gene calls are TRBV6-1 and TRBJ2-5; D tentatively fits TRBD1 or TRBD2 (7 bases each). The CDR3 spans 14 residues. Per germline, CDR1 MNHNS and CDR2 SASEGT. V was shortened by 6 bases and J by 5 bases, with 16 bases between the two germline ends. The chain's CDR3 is CASRETGRGETQYF. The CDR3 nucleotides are TGTGCCAGCAGGGAGACAGGGCGGGGGGAGACCCAGTACTTC.

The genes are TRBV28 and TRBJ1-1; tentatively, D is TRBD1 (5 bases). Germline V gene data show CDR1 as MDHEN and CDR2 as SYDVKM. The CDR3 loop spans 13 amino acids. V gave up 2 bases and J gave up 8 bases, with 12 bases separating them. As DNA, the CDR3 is TGTGCCAGCAGTTTAAATCCAGGGTCAGAAGCTTTCTTT. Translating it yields CASSLNPGSEAFF.

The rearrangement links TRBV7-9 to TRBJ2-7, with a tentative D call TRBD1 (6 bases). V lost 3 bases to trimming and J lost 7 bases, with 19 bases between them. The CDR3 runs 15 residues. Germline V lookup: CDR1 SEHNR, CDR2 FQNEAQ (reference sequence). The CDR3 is CASSLSGALAGEQYF. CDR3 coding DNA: TGTGCCAGCAGCTTGTCAGGGGCCCTGGCGGGTGAGCAGTACTTC.

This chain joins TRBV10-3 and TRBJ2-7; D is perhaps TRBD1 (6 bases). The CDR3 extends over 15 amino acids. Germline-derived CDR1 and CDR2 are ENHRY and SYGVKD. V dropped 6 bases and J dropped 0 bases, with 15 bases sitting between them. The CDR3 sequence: CAIRRQLDSSYEQYF. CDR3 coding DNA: TGTGCCATCAGAAGACAGCTGGACAGCTCCTACGAGCAGTACTTC.